This TCR beta chain was recovered during a study of blood T cell repertoires in COVID-19. Whole-study context: Sources were T cells, B-cell-depleted T cells, or PBMCs; the material itself was cDNA or gDNA.

Under the authors' procedure: Amplification of reference gene primers was used by the study to estimate nucleated cell counts. Some clones are missing from TCRdb's copy, which holds only in-frame ones; the method was immunoSEQ multiplex PCR. That table is the source of V, J and clone size, and D and trimming were worked out from the DNA. Here the sample spans under 300,000 clones, 85% being singletons. Looked up from germline, CDR1 is SGHKS and CDR2 is YYEKEE (reference sequence). The V gene end was trimmed by 4 bases and the J gene end by 3 bases; junction bases not matched to a gene: 9. This CDR3 is 15 amino acids long.

The sequence was obtained from a human donor in a cohort sampled during active COVID-19. The source material was peripheral blood. V usage is TRBV5-5 and J usage is TRBJ1-1; 7 bases align to TRBD1. In DNA form, the CDR3 reads TGTGCCAGCAGCCCCCGGGAGGGGGCCCACACTGAAGCTTTCTTT. Its protein is CASSPREGAHTEAFF.